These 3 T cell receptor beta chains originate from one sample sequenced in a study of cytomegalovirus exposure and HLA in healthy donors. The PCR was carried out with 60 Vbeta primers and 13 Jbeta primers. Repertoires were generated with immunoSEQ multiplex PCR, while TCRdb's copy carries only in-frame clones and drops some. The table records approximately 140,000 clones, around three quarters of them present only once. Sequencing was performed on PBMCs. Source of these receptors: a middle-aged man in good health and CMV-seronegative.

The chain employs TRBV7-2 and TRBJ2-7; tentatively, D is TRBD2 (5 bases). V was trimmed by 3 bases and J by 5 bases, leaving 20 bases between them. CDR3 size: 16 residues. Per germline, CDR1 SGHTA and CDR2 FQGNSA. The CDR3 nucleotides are TGTGCCAGCAGCTTTCGGGCAGGACTCTACGGAAACGAGCAGTACTTC. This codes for CASSFRAGLYGNEQYF.

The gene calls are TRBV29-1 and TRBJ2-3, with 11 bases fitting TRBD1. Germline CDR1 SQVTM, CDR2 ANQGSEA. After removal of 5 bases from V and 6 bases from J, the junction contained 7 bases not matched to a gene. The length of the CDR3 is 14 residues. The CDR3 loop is CSVNGQGAGDTQYF. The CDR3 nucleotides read TGCAGCGTTAACGGACAGGGGGCCGGCGATACGCAGTATTTT.

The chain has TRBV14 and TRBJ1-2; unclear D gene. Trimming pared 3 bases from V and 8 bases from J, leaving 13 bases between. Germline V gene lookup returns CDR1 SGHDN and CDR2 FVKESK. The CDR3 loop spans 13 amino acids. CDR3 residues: CASSQEVVGGYTF. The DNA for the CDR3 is TGTGCCAGCAGCCAGGAGGTGGTAGGGGGCTACACCTTC.